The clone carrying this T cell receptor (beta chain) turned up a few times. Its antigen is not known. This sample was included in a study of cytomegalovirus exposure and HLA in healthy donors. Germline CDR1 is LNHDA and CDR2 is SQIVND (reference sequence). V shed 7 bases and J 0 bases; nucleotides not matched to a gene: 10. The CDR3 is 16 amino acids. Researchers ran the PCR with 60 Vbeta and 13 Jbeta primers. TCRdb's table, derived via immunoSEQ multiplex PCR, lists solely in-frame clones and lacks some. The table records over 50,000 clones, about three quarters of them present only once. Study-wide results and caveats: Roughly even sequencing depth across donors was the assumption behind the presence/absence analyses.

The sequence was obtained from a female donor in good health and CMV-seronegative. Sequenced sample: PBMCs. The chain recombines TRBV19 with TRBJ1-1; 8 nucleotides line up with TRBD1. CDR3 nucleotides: TGTGCCAGTACCTCGGACAGGGCGTACATGAACACTGAAGCTTTCTTT. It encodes CASTSDRAYMNTEAFF.